Detailed here is one T cell receptor beta chain. In the authors' workflow: Reference gene primer amplification yielded estimated nucleated cell counts. Measured with immunoSEQ multiplex PCR; TCRdb has only the in-frame clones, and not every one. The V and J calls and clone size are taken from that table; D and trimming were inferred from the DNA. The sample comprises about 93,000 clones, roughly 90% of which are singletons, and about 1.6% rests with the top ten. These data originate in a study of blood T cell repertoires in COVID-19. Overall study: The United States, Italy and Spain were the sources of the acute and convalescent COVID-19 samples. Nucleic acid was either cDNA or gDNA, and it came from T cells, B-cell-depleted T cells, or PBMCs.

The sample comprised peripheral blood. The clonotype originates from a human donor with active COVID-19. The donor label of this sample is uncertain.

The CDR3 is CASSVITADRGTGELFF. The CDR3 DNA reads as TGTGCCAGCAGTGTTATAACGGCGGACAGGGGCACCGGGGAGCTGTTTTTT. This chain uses TRBV6-1 with TRBJ2-2; TRBD1 matches at 9 bases. In germline, CDR1 is MNHNS, CDR2 SASEGT. V lost 4 bases, J lost 4 bases, and 10 bases stayed unmatched. This CDR3 contains 17 residues.